This T cell receptor (beta chain) is drawn from a study of OX40 agonist ivuxolimab in advanced cancers. Trimming removed 6 bases from V and 0 bases from J; junction bases left unmatched: 13. Per germline, CDR1 MNHEY and CDR2 SMNVEV (reference sequence). This CDR3 contains 18 residues. Sequencing used immunoSEQ multiplex PCR; TCRdb keeps in-frame clones, though not all of them. The data hold about 80,000 clones, with about 92% observed a single time. Specimen: CD4+ or CD8+ T cells sorted from blood, collected in a trial of the OX40 agonist ivuxolimab. The chain joins TRBV27 to TRBJ2-7, with TRBD1 matching over 11 bases. The receptor was isolated from an adult with an advanced solid tumor such as melanoma, head and neck, liver or kidney cancer. The DNA for the CDR3 is TGTGCCAGCAGGCCGAACCCAAGGACAGGGGGCTTCTCCTACGAGCAGTACTTC. This gives the protein CASRPNPRTGGFSYEQYF.